This entry concerns a single T cell receptor (beta chain). What it binds is unknown. This same CDR3 is encoded by further DNA sequences in the sample. This sample is drawn from a study of OX40 agonist ivuxolimab in advanced cancers. Repertoires were generated with immunoSEQ multiplex PCR, while TCRdb's copy carries only in-frame clones and drops some. Counted here are approximately 50,000 clones, 88% occurring once; the ten biggest clones make up 13% to 15%. Broader study findings: Normalized expansion of T-cell clones was also low for some nonresponders. Still undetermined is the antigen specificity of the expanded peripheral T cells.

Germline CDR1 is MNHEY and CDR2 is SVGAGI. V lost 2 bases to trimming and J lost 4 bases, with 2 bases between them. This CDR3 is built from 12 residues. The V and J genes are TRBV6-5 and TRBJ2-2, with D hard to call. The sequenced sample was CD4+ or CD8+ T cells sorted from blood, obtained in a trial of the OX40 agonist ivuxolimab. The receptor was derived from an adult with an advanced solid tumor such as melanoma, head and neck, liver or kidney cancer. DNA of the CDR3: TGTGCCAGCAGTTACGGCACCGGGGAGCTGTTTTTT. The encoded protein is CASSYGTGELFF.